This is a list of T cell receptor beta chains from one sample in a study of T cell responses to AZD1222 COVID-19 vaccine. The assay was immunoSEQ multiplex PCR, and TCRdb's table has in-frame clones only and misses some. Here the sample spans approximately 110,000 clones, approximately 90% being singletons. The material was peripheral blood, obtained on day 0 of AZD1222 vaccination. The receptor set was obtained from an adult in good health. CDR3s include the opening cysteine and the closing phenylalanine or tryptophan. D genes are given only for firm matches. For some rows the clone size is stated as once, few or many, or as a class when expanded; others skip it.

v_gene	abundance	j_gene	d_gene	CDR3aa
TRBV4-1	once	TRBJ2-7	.	CASSQGAEGFYEQYF
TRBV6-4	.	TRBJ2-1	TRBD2	CASSQGLAGSNEQFF
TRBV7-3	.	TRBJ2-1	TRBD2	CASSPSLGGSHNEQFF
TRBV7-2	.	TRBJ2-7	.	CASSLGRSTVYEQYF
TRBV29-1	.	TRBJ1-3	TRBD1	CSAVLTGGVGLSGNTIYF
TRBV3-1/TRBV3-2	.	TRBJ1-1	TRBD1	CASSSWDRGAEAFF
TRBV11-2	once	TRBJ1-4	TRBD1	CASSLNAGGNEKLFF
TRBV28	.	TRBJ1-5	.	CASLAGDSNQPQHF
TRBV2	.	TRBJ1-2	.	CASSKVPGGGYTF
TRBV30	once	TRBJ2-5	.	CAWNQGGETQYF
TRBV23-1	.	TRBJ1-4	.	CASSPSPLDSEQETNEKLFF
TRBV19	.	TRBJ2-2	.	CASSSPASLFTGELFF
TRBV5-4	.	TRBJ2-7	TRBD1	CASSSAGTGGYEQYF
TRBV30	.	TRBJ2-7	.	CAWSVAGLYEQYF
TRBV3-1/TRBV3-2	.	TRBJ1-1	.	CASSHRMNTEAFF
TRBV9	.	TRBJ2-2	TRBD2	CASSVGGRATTGELFF
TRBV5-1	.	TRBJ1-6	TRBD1	CASSLSGTGSSPLHF
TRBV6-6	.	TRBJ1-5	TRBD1	CASSLPPGTVPSGPQHF
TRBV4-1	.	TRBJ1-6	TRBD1	CASSPTDRAYNSPLHF
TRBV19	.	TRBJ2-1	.	CASSIGSVSYNEQFF
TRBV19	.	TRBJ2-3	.	CASSMTGSPPDTQYF
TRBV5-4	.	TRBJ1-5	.	CASILGRGNSNQPQHF
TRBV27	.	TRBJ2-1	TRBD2	CASTVDGRTNEQFF
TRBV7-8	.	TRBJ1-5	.	CASSLVGISNQPQHF
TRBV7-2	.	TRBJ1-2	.	CASSALPQVNYGYTF
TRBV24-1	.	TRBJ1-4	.	CATSDLPRVETEKLFF
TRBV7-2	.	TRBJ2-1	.	CASSLVGDYNEQFF
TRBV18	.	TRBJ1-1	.	CASSPSENTEAFF
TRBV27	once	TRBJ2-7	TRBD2	CASSLLRGSGSWEQYF
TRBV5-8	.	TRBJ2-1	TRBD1	CASSPQGASYNEQFF
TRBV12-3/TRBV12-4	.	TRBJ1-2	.	CASSYRAYGYTF
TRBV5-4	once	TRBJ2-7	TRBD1	CASRSAGGPYEQYF
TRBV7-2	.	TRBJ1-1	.	CASSRSGDTEAFF
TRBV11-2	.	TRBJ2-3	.	CASSLDARALRTDTQYF
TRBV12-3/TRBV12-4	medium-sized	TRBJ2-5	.	CASSTQGGSQYF
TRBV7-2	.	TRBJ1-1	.	CASTLGTEAFF
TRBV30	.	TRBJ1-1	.	CAWSRQMNTEAFF
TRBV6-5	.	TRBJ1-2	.	CASRPTANYGYTF
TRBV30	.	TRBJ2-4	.	CALRTGAKNIQYF
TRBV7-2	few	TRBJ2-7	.	CASSLGAGSHSYEQYF
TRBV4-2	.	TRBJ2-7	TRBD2	CASSQGSSGPYEQYF
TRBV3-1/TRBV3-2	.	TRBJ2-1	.	CASSQDLSSYNEQFF
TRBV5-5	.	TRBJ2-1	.	CASSLASRVEQFF